The 19 T cell receptor beta chains given below trace back to one sample, sequenced in a study of shared clonotypes between healthy human individuals. The protocol was immunoSEQ multiplex PCR, while the TCRdb copy is restricted to in-frame clones and leaves out a portion. Counted here are 2 million to 2.5 million clones, about 95% occurring once; the ten biggest clones make up more than 0.95%. Naivety among CD8 cells was defined by CD45RO negativity and positive CCR7 selection, thereby excluding terminally differentiated effector memory CD45RA+ cells. Sequenced: naive CD8+ T cells sorted from blood. Receptor source: a man aged 18 to 30 in good health.

This chain connects TRBV6-6 to TRBJ2-7; unclear D gene. Germline V gene data show CDR1 as MNHNY and CDR2 as SVGAGI (reference sequence). V lost 2 bases to trimming and J lost 5 bases, with 7 bases between them. This CDR3 is 12 amino acids long. CDR3 sequence reads: CASSYGYNEQYF. Written as DNA, the CDR3 is TGTGCCAGCAGTTACGGATACAACGAGCAGTACTTC.

The rearrangement uses TRBV13 and TRBJ2-1; TRBD2 agrees at 16 bases. The CDR3 length is 16 residues. The germline gives CDR1 PRHDT, CDR2 FYEKMQ (reference sequence). The junction had 6 bases not matched to a gene; V was cut back by 5 bases and J by 8 bases. The chain's CDR3 is CASSPGTSGRGDEQFF. CDR3 coding DNA: TGTGCCAGCAGCCCAGGGACTAGCGGGAGGGGAGATGAGCAGTTCTTC.

Comments on this clone: The same CDR3 also results from other DNA sequences found in this sample. The chain combines TRBV11-2 with TRBJ2-7; 7 bases fit TRBD1. CDR1 SGHAT and CDR2 FQNNGV come from the germline V gene. The CDR3 is 14 amino acids. Trimming took 1 base from V and 2 from J; bases not matched to a gene: 2. The CDR3 DNA follows: TGTGCCAGCAGCTTAGGGACAGGTGCCTACGAGCAGTACTTC. It specifies CASSLGTGAYEQYF. Drawing the rest from reference TRBV11-2 and TRBJ2-7, the complete variable domain is EAGVAQSPRYKIIEKRQSVAFWCNPISGHATLYWYQQILGQGPKLLIQFQNNGVVDDSQLPKDRFSAERLKGVDSTLKIQPAKLEDSAVYLCASSLGTGAYEQYFGPGTRLTVT.

The chain joins TRBV7-9 to TRBJ1-3; 7 nucleotides line up with TRBD1. The CDR3 length is 15 residues. Germline V CDR1 and CDR2: SEHNR, FQNEAQ (reference sequence). Germline trimming cut 4 bases from V and 2 bases from J; bases unmatched to any gene: 5. The CDR3, as DNA: TGTGCCAGCAGCTCAGGGGGGGCCCCTGGAAACACCATATATTTT. It specifies CASSSGGAPGNTIYF.

The chain couples TRBV5-1 to TRBJ2-5; 9 nucleotides line up with TRBD1. In germline, CDR1 is SGHRS, CDR2 YFSETQ. V was pared by 0 bases and J by 5 bases, with 5 bases of the junction left unmatched. This CDR3 is 15 amino acids long. CDR3 loop: CASSLDHRGRETQYF. The CDR3, as DNA: TGCGCCAGCAGCTTGGATCACAGGGGGCGGGAGACCCAGTACTTC.

This clone was seen just once. The chain links TRBV4-1 to TRBJ2-7, with 7 nucleotides matching TRBD1. The CDR3 contains 15 residues. Germline CDR1 is MGHRA and CDR2 is YSYEKL. J gave up 4 bases and V 4 bases, and 10 bases lay outside the gene matches. CDR3 bases: TGCGCCAGCAGCCTCGGACAGGAAAGGCCGTACGAGCAGTACTTC. The encoded protein is CASSLGQERPYEQYF.

This sequence joins TRBV6-5 and TRBJ2-5; tentatively, D is TRBD1 (6 bases). Near its end, the DNA agrees better with TRBJ2-7, so the J call may be wrong. This CDR3 is built from 13 residues. Germline V gene data show CDR1 as MNHEY and CDR2 as SVGAGI. In nucleotides, the CDR3 is TGTGCCAGCAGCCCCGGGACAACCTACGAGCAGTACTTC. Its protein is CASSPGTTYEQYF.

The rearrangement links TRBV4-3 to TRBJ1-2; D uncertain. The CDR3 is 15 amino acids. The ends were cut back, 4 bases at V and 4 bases at J, with 16 bases in the middle. Per the germline V gene, CDR1 is LGHNA and CDR2 is YSLEER. DNA of the CDR3: TGCGCCAGCAGCCCCGGATCGTGGGGTGGCTATGGCTACACCTTC. It codes for CASSPGSWGGYGYTF.

The chain carries TRBV6-1 and TRBJ2-7; 8 bases map to TRBD1. Germline CDR1 and CDR2: MNHNS and SASEGT. V shed 6 bases and J 2 bases; nucleotides not matched to a gene: 3. The CDR3 loop spans 13 amino acids. The CDR3 loop is CASRQGVAYEQYF. For the CDR3, the DNA is TGTGCCAGCAGACAGGGGGTGGCCTACGAGCAGTACTTC.

The gene calls are TRBV5-1 and TRBJ2-1; 10 bases fit TRBD2. CDR1 is SGHRS, CDR2 YFSETQ, per germline. This CDR3 has 15 amino acids. J lost 6 bases, V lost 6 bases, and 9 bases had no gene match. The CDR3, as DNA: TGCGCCAGCACCCACGCAGCGGGGGGGCCCAATGAGCAGTTCTTC. Translation gives CASTHAAGGPNEQFF.

This clone was recorded only once. This chain joins TRBV7-8 and TRBJ2-1, with D uncertain. This CDR3 is built from 12 residues. Germline assignment: CDR1 SGHVS and CDR2 FQNEAQ. Trimming took 3 bases from V and 9 from J, leaving 9 bases between them. In DNA form, the CDR3 reads TGTGCCAGCAGCTTCATTTCCGGTGAGCAGTTCTTC. Translation: CASSFISGEQFF. Complete variable domain (other parts from reference TRBV7-8 and TRBJ2-1): GAGVSQSPRYKVAKRGQDVALRCDPISGHVSLFWYQQALGQGPEFLTYFQNEAQLDKSGLPSDRFFAERPEGSVSTLKIQRTQQEDSAVYLCASSFISGEQFFGPGTRLTVL.

The chain links TRBV7-9 to TRBJ2-5, with D perhaps TRBD1 (5 bases). Germline CDR1 is SEHNR and CDR2 is FQNEAQ (reference sequence). Trimming stripped 7 bases from V and 0 bases from J, with 12 bases between. The CDR3 sequence is 14 residues long. The CDR3 coding sequence is TGTGCCAGCATCACCGACAGAGACCAAGAGACCCAGTACTTC. Translation: CASITDRDQETQYF.

A note on this clone: The sample contains more than one DNA sequence encoding this CDR3. The genes are TRBV29-1 and TRBJ2-7; no reliable D call. The CDR3 is 13 amino acids. Trimming removed 3 bases at V and 2 bases at J, with 11 bases between. Per germline, CDR1 SQVTM and CDR2 ANQGSEA. CDR3 DNA: TGCAGCGTTGAGGGTGGTGGGACCTACGAGCAGTACTTC. Translated: CSVEGGGTYEQYF.

The J gene is TRBJ2-5, the V gene TRBV27; 11 nucleotides line up with TRBD2. From germline, CDR1 is MNHEY and CDR2 SMNVEV (reference sequence). V lost 8 bases and J lost 2; bases outside the gene matches: 13. This CDR3 comprises 17 residues. The CDR3 sequence is CASRQRLAGITQETQYF. Here the CDR3 DNA reads TGTGCCAGCCGGCAACGACTAGCGGGGATCACACAAGAGACCCAGTACTTC.

In its sample, this clone was seen once. The same CDR3 also results from other DNA sequences found in this sample. This chain uses TRBV10-3 with TRBJ2-7; D gene ambiguous. Trimming stripped 4 bases from V and 0 bases from J, with 7 bases between. Germline V gene sequence: CDR1 ENHRY, CDR2 SYGVKD. This CDR3 contains 13 residues. In nucleotides, the CDR3 is TGTGCCATCAGTGGGTCTAGCTCCTACGAGCAGTACTTC. It specifies CAISGSSSYEQYF.

V usage is TRBV5-4 and J usage is TRBJ2-7; a possible D gene is TRBD2 (6 bases). Deletions cut 3 bases from V and 2 bases from J, with 9 bases between. The CDR3 contains 13 residues. CDR1 is SGHNT and CDR2 is YYREEE in the germline V gene (reference sequence). The CDR3 reads CASSWGETYEQYF. Here the CDR3 DNA reads TGTGCCAGCAGCTGGGGGGAGACCTACGAGCAGTACTTC.

V is TRBV5-1 and J is TRBJ2-7, with D possibly called TRBD1 or TRBD2 (5 bases each). V was cut by 0 bases and J by 2 bases, with 12 bases left in between. The CDR3 has 15 amino acids. Germline assignment: CDR1 SGHRS and CDR2 YFSETQ. This CDR3 reads CASSLGQGVAYEQYF. The CDR3 DNA reads TGCGCCAGCAGCTTGGGGCAGGGAGTGGCCTACGAGCAGTACTTC.

The chain uses TRBV27 and TRBJ1-5; 7 bases are shared with TRBD1. There are 18 residues in the CDR3. Germline CDR1 is MNHEY and CDR2 is SMNVEV (reference sequence). The V gene end was trimmed by 3 bases and the J gene end by 3 bases; junction bases not matched to a gene: 14. CDR3 region: CASSLITWGRGINQPQHF. In DNA form, the CDR3 reads TGTGCCAGCAGTTTGATTACGTGGGGCAGGGGGATCAATCAGCCCCAGCATTTT.

Regarding this clone: Other nucleotide sequences in the sample specify the same CDR3. This chain connects TRBV28 to TRBJ1-1, with D possibly matching TRBD1 (5 bases). V lost 2 bases, J lost 1 base, and 8 bases lay in between. The CDR3 covers 14 residues. Germline V gives CDR1 MDHEN, CDR2 SYDVKM. The CDR3 DNA follows: TGTGCCAGCAGTTTAACAGGCACGAACACTGAAGCTTTCTTT. Translation: CASSLTGTNTEAFF.